A single sample gave rise to the 20 T cell receptor beta chains below, sequenced in a study of T cell responses to AZD1222 COVID-19 vaccine. TCRdb's table, derived via immunoSEQ multiplex PCR, lists solely in-frame clones and lacks some. The sample yields roughly 170,000 clones, 94% seen once. Source: peripheral blood, taken 28 days after the second AZD1222 dose. All receptors come from an adult who received the AZD1222 COVID-19 vaccine.

This chain joins TRBV11-2 and TRBJ2-1; 9 positions match TRBD1. Germline CDR1 SGHAT, CDR2 FQNNGV. This CDR3 region has 15 residues. V lost 1 base to trimming and J lost 9 bases; unmatched junction nucleotides: 7. The CDR3 DNA reads TGTGCCAGCAGCTTAGCCGGGACAGGGCGGGGTGAGCAGTTCTTC. As protein: CASSLAGTGRGEQFF.

The V call is TRBV29-1, the J call TRBJ2-1; D not certain. Germline CDR1 reads SQVTM; CDR2 reads ANQGSEA. V was clipped by 7 bases and J by 0 bases, with 7 bases between them. The CDR3 sequence is 12 residues long. Here the CDR3 DNA reads TGCAGCGCAAAGAGCTCCTACAATGAGCAGTTCTTC. Its translation is CSAKSSYNEQFF.

V is TRBV27 and J is TRBJ1-2; D gene ambiguous. There are 14 residues in the CDR3. Germline assignment: CDR1 MNHEY and CDR2 SMNVEV (reference sequence). V shed 3 bases and J shed 0 bases, with 8 bases lying between them. The CDR3 here is CASSFTRANYGYTF. The CDR3 DNA reads TGTGCCAGCAGTTTCACCAGAGCTAACTATGGCTACACCTTC.

The V and J genes are TRBV29-1 and TRBJ2-5; unclear D gene. The CDR3 runs 12 residues. Trimming pared 4 bases from V and 2 bases from J, leaving 8 bases between. Germline CDR1 and CDR2: SQVTM and ANQGSEA. The CDR3 DNA sequence: TGCAGCGTTGGAACCGGACAAGAGACCCAGTACTTC. Translated, it gives CSVGTGQETQYF.

The CDR3 loop is CASSAGTSGYNEQFF. The CDR3 DNA follows: TGTGCCAGCAGCGCCGGGACTAGCGGGTACAATGAGCAGTTCTTC. The V gene is TRBV9, the J gene TRBJ2-1; 12 bases agree with TRBD2. Germline loops: CDR1 SGDLS, CDR2 YYNGEE. After removal of 3 bases from V and 4 bases from J, the junction contained 2 bases not matched to a gene. The CDR3 length is 15 residues.

The V call is TRBV27, the J call TRBJ2-3; the match to TRBD2 covers 11 bases. J lost 1 base, V lost 6 bases, and 18 bases had no gene match. Germline V CDR1 and CDR2: MNHEY, SMNVEV (reference sequence). CDR3 size: 20 residues. The CDR3 DNA reads TGTGCCAGCAGCTCCCTCCTACTAGCGGGAGCCTCAAAAGGCACAGATACGCAGTATTTT. Amino acid sequence: CASSSLLLAGASKGTDTQYF.

The chain has TRBV5-5 and TRBJ1-2, with D unclear. The germline V gene has CDR1 SGHKS and CDR2 YYEKEE (reference sequence). CDR3 length: 14 residues. Trimming stripped 4 bases from V and 0 bases from J, with 10 bases between. The CDR3, as DNA: TGTGCCAGCAGCGAAAGACCGGCTAACTATGGCTACACCTTC. It specifies CASSERPANYGYTF.

The V call is TRBV19, the J call TRBJ1-4, with D possibly TRBD1 on 6 matching bases. This CDR3 has 11 residues. With 4 bases removed from V and 16 bases from J, the gap between germline ends came to 13 bases. Germline-derived CDR1 and CDR2 are LNHDA and SQIVND (reference sequence). CDR3 nucleotide sequence: TGTGCCAGTAGTACAGGGGACCAGAGGTTTTTT. Amino acid sequence: CASSTGDQRFF.

The rearrangement joins TRBV5-5 to TRBJ1-6; D is possibly TRBD1 (6 bases). The V end was cut by 4 bases, the J end by 7 bases, with 18 bases between. The CDR3 covers 16 residues. Germline V gene sequence: CDR1 SGHKS, CDR2 YYEKEE (reference sequence). CDR3 bases: TGTGCCAGCAGCCTAAACCAGGGGATAGAGAATTCACCCCTCCACTTT. Protein sequence: CASSLNQGIENSPLHF.

This chain uses TRBV7-6 with TRBJ2-7, with no clear D. The CDR3 has 16 residues. Germline V lookup: CDR1 SGHVS, CDR2 FNYEAQ. The germline V and J ends were trimmed by 3 bases and 1 base, with 16 bases remaining between them. CDR3: CASSFVGLGHSYEQYF. For the CDR3, the DNA is TGTGCCAGCAGCTTCGTCGGTCTTGGCCATTCCTACGAGCAGTACTTC.

The gene calls are TRBV5-6 and TRBJ2-7; D not certain. Trimming took 0 bases from V and 7 from J, leaving 8 bases between them. Germline assignment: CDR1 SGHDT and CDR2 YYEEEE. The CDR3 has 12 residues. The CDR3 DNA follows: TGTGCCAGCAGCTTGGGCCGCGATGAGCAGTACTTC. This codes for CASSLGRDEQYF. The whole variable domain, filled in from reference TRBV5-6 and TRBJ2-7, reads DAGVTQSPTHLIKTRGQQVTLRCSPKSGHDTVSWYQQALGQGPQFIFQYYEEEERQRGNFPDRFSGHQFPNYSSELNVNALLLGDSALYLCASSLGRDEQYFGPGTRLTVT.

The rearrangement joins TRBV19 to TRBJ1-2; 8 nucleotides line up with TRBD1. This CDR3 comprises 13 residues. CDR1 is LNHDA and CDR2 is SQIVND in the germline V gene (reference sequence). V trimming: 3 bases; J trimming: 6 bases; junction bases outside the gene matches: 3. CDR3 nucleotide sequence: TGTGCCAGTAGTATGACAGGGGCTCATGGCTACACCTTC. Protein sequence: CASSMTGAHGYTF.

This clone occurred once. The J gene is TRBJ1-1, the V gene TRBV5-6; D unclear. This CDR3 is 14 amino acids long. The V end lost 5 bases, the J end lost 1 base, and 12 bases lay between the germline ends. From germline, CDR1 is SGHDT and CDR2 YYEEEE. DNA for the CDR3: TGTGCCAGCAGTTCCACACGACAGAACACTGAAGCTTTCTTT. Protein product: CASSSTRQNTEAFF. Full variable domain (outside the CDR3, taken from reference TRBV5-6 and TRBJ1-1): DAGVTQSPTHLIKTRGQQVTLRCSPKSGHDTVSWYQQALGQGPQFIFQYYEEEERQRGNFPDRFSGHQFPNYSSELNVNALLLGDSALYLCASSSTRQNTEAFFGQGTRLTVV.

This chain connects TRBV30 to TRBJ1-6; TRBD1 might be the D (5 bases). Trimming took off 2 bases at V and 7 bases at J, with 24 bases between the two ends. CDR3 size: 18 residues. CDR1 and CDR2 (germline): GTSNPN, SVGIG (reference sequence). Written as DNA, the CDR3 is TGTGCCTGGAGTAAGGTGGTAGGGGACTTGGAGAGGAATTCACCCCTCCACTTT. Its protein is CAWSKVVGDLERNSPLHF. Full variable domain (remainder filled in from reference TRBV30 and TRBJ1-6): SQTIHQWPATLVQPVGSPLSLECTVEGTSNPNLYWYRQAAGRGLQLLFYSVGIGQISSEVPQNLSASRPQDRQFILSSKKLLLSDSGFYLCAWSKVVGDLERNSPLHFGNGTRLTVT.

The chain links TRBV11-2 to TRBJ1-5; 8 bases agree with TRBD1. CDR1 and CDR2 (germline): SGHAT, FQNNGV. The CDR3 is made up of 15 amino acids. V lost 4 bases, J lost 1 base, and 3 bases stayed unmatched. CDR3 sequence: CASSSRGLSNQPQHF. Written as DNA, the CDR3 is TGTGCCAGCAGCTCCAGGGGGCTAAGCAATCAGCCCCAGCATTTT.

This clone has just a few counts. The chain is built from TRBV9 and TRBJ2-1; tentative D call: TRBD2 (6 bases). The V end lost 3 bases, the J end lost 1 base, and 11 bases lay between the germline ends. The CDR3 is made up of 15 amino acids. Germline V lookup: CDR1 SGDLS, CDR2 YYNGEE. The CDR3 loop reads CASSARDWSYNEQFF. The CDR3 DNA follows: TGTGCCAGCAGCGCCCGGGACTGGTCCTACAATGAGCAGTTCTTC.

This chain connects TRBV5-1 to TRBJ1-2; TRBD1 aligns across 8 bases. CDR1 is SGHRS, CDR2 YFSETQ, per germline. The CDR3 totals 14 residues. V shed 4 bases and J 2 bases; nucleotides not matched to a gene: 4. The CDR3 DNA reads as TGCGCCAGCAGCGCTCGGACAGGGAACTATGGCTACACCTTC. Protein product: CASSARTGNYGYTF.

The chain uses TRBV27 and TRBJ1-1; tentatively, D is TRBD1 (5 bases). The CDR3 sequence is 15 residues long. CDR1 is MNHEY and CDR2 is SMNVEV in the germline V gene (reference sequence). V gave up 0 bases and J gave up 0 bases, with 8 bases separating them. This chain's CDR3 is CASSLSLGLNTEAFF. In DNA form, the CDR3 reads TGTGCCAGCAGTTTATCTCTGGGACTGAACACTGAAGCTTTCTTT.

The V gene is TRBV3-1 (or the pseudogene TRBV3-2), the J gene TRBJ1-2; the D is unclear. The CDR3 sequence is 14 residues long. Germline CDR1 reads LGHDT; CDR2 reads YNNKEL (reference sequence). The ends were cut back, 4 bases at V and 4 bases at J, with 13 bases in the middle. Here the CDR3 DNA reads TGTGCCAGCAGCCCGGCATCAGGATCCTATGGCTACACCTTC. This sequence encodes CASSPASGSYGYTF.

The chain carries TRBV27 and TRBJ2-7, with 7 bases aligning to TRBD2. The CDR3 covers 13 residues. The ends lost 5 bases at V and 3 bases at J; junction bases unmatched: 4. Germline V CDR1 and CDR2: MNHEY, SMNVEV (reference sequence). CDR3 amino acids: CASSARDYYEQYF. In nucleotides, the CDR3 is TGTGCCAGCAGTGCCCGGGACTACTACGAGCAGTACTTC.